The rows below give T cell receptor beta chains drawn from one sample of a study of PD-1 blockade in classical Hodgkin lymphoma. Produced via immunoSEQ multiplex PCR; TCRdb's table is partial and in-frame only. The data show approximately 20,000 clones, with approximately 80% seen just once and less than 1.5% held by the top ten. Specimen: CD4+ T cells from blood. These receptors all come from a human donor with classical Hodgkin lymphoma. The CDR3 runs from the conserved cysteine through the conserved F or W. Each record gives: clone size, J gene, D gene, V gene, CDR3 protein, CDR3 DNA. The D gene is left open where the match is weak. The size of a clone is reported for some rows only, either as once, few or many, or as a class for expanded clones.

size: .
J: TRBJ2-3
D: TRBD2
V: TRBV7-2
CDR3: CASSLVLAGRDTQYF
DNA: TGTGCCAGCAGCTTAGTACTAGCGGGTCGGGATACGCAGTATTTT

size: .
J: TRBJ2-5
D: TRBD1
V: TRBV7-7
CDR3: CASSHGPPGRGPPRDQYF
DNA: TGTGCTAGCAGTCACGGGCCCCCGGGCAGGGGGCCACCCCGCGACCAGTACTTC

size: .
J: TRBJ2-7
D: .
V: TRBV27
CDR3: CASSYEQYF
DNA: TGTGCCAGCAGTTACGAGCAGTACTTC

size: .
J: TRBJ2-7
D: TRBD2
V: TRBV9
CDR3: CASSVDAGAYEQYF
DNA: TGTGCCAGCAGCGTAGACGCGGGGGCCTACGAGCAGTACTTC

size: .
J: TRBJ2-6
D: .
V: TRBV2
CDR3: CASSEWFSGANVLTF
DNA: TGTGCCAGCAGTGAGTGGTTCTCTGGGGCCAACGTCCTGACTTTC

size: .
J: TRBJ2-7
D: TRBD1
V: TRBV25-1
CDR3: CASSVTGGTNEQYF
DNA: TGTGCCAGCAGTGTAACAGGGGGCACAAACGAGCAGTACTTC

size: .
J: TRBJ2-3
D: .
V: TRBV6-6
CDR3: CASSYSPTGPYTQYF
DNA: TGTGCCAGCAGTTACTCCCCCACAGGACCATATACGCAGTATTTT

size: .
J: TRBJ1-2
D: .
V: TRBV10-3
CDR3: CAISESHSGEGYTF
DNA: TGTGCCATCAGTGAGTCGCACTCCGGGGAAGGCTACACCTTC

size: .
J: TRBJ1-1
D: .
V: TRBV2
CDR3: CASGGGVEAFF
DNA: TGTGCCAGCGGGGGGGGAGTTGAAGCTTTCTTT

size: few
J: TRBJ2-7
D: TRBD1
V: TRBV28
CDR3: CASSLSRGEQYF
DNA: TGTGCCAGCAGTTTATCCAGGGGGGAGCAGTACTTC

size: once
J: TRBJ2-1
D: TRBD2
V: TRBV4-1
CDR3: CASSQEGVGLAAPFEQFF
DNA: TGCGCCAGCAGCCAAGAAGGGGTGGGACTAGCGGCGCCTTTCGAGCAGTTCTTC

size: .
J: TRBJ2-7
D: .
V: TRBV28
CDR3: CASGEQYF
DNA: TGTGCCAGCGGCGAGCAGTACTTC

size: .
J: TRBJ2-4
D: TRBD1
V: TRBV11-3
CDR3: CASSLGGTGDIQYF
DNA: TGTGCCAGCAGCTTAGGCGGGACAGGGGACATTCAGTACTTC

size: .
J: TRBJ2-3
D: TRBD2
V: TRBV4-2
CDR3: CASSQDLLAVSTDTQYF
DNA: TGTGCCAGCAGCCAAGATTTACTAGCGGTGAGCACAGATACGCAGTATTTT

size: .
J: TRBJ2-7
D: .
V: TRBV6-1
CDR3: CASSEGQGFGEQYF
DNA: TGTGCCAGCAGTGAAGGGCAGGGGTTTGGCGAGCAGTACTTC

size: .
J: TRBJ2-7
D: .
V: TRBV28
CDR3: CASSPGPGASSYEQYF
DNA: TGTGCCAGCAGCCCCGGGCCGGGGGCCAGCTCCTACGAGCAGTACTTC

size: .
J: TRBJ2-6
D: .
V: TRBV6-5
CDR3: CASSLSGANVLTF
DNA: TGTGCCAGCAGTCTCTCTGGGGCCAACGTCCTGACTTTC

size: .
J: TRBJ2-2
D: .
V: TRBV19
CDR3: CATRGHQNTGELFF
DNA: TGTGCCACCCGGGGACACCAAAACACCGGGGAGCTGTTTTTT

size: .
J: TRBJ2-5
D: TRBD2
V: TRBV11-3
CDR3: CASSLGLAGALQETQYF
DNA: TGTGCCAGCAGCTTAGGACTAGCGGGAGCCCTACAAGAGACCCAGTACTTC

size: few
J: TRBJ1-3
D: .
V: TRBV6-5
CDR3: CASSYSPSGNTIYF
DNA: TGTGCCAGCAGTTACTCGCCCTCTGGAAACACCATATATTTT

size: few
J: TRBJ1-5
D: .
V: TRBV19
CDR3: CASSFPSSNQPQHF
DNA: TGTGCCAGTAGTTTCCCCTCCAGCAATCAGCCCCAGCATTTT

size: .
J: TRBJ2-7
D: .
V: TRBV5-6
CDR3: CASSLGAGYEQYF
DNA: TGTGCCAGCAGCTTGGGGGCAGGGTACGAGCAGTACTTC

size: .
J: TRBJ2-1
D: TRBD2
V: TRBV18
CDR3: CASSPKTSGSLQFF
DNA: TGTGCCAGCTCACCAAAGACTAGCGGGAGTTTGCAGTTCTTC

size: .
J: TRBJ2-2
D: .
V: TRBV6-6
CDR3: CVGGGDYRTGELFF
DNA: TGTGTCGGAGGGGGAGACTACCGAACCGGGGAGCTGTTTTTT

size: .
J: TRBJ2-7
D: .
V: TRBV19
CDR3: CASSIASFYERDSSYEQYF
DNA: TGTGCCAGTAGTATAGCGAGTTTCTACGAGCGGGACAGCTCCTACGAGCAGTACTTC

size: .
J: TRBJ2-7
D: .
V: TRBV6-5
CDR3: CASSYSPGYYEQYF
DNA: TGTGCCAGCAGTTACTCGCCAGGCTACTACGAGCAGTACTTC

size: .
J: TRBJ2-1
D: TRBD1
V: TRBV5-1
CDR3: CASSAGQGVFNEQFF
DNA: TGCGCCAGCAGCGCCGGACAGGGGGTTTTTAATGAGCAGTTCTTC

size: .
J: TRBJ2-3
D: .
V: TRBV28
CDR3: CASSFSDRTDTQYF
DNA: TGTGCCAGCAGTTTTTCTGACCGCACAGATACGCAGTATTTT

size: .
J: TRBJ2-1
D: .
V: TRBV9
CDR3: CASSVANEQFF
DNA: TGTGCCAGCAGCGTAGCCAATGAGCAGTTCTTC

size: .
J: TRBJ2-7
D: TRBD2
V: TRBV5-6
CDR3: CASTVSGRVYEQYF
DNA: TGTGCCAGCACCGTAAGCGGGAGAGTCTACGAGCAGTACTTC

size: .
J: TRBJ2-3
D: .
V: TRBV7-2
CDR3: CASSSPDHRTDTQYF
DNA: TGTGCCAGCAGCTCCCCAGACCATCGCACAGATACGCAGTATTTT

size: .
J: TRBJ2-1
D: .
V: TRBV15
CDR3: CATSRGERDNEQFF
DNA: TGTGCCACCAGCAGAGGGGAAAGGGACAATGAGCAGTTCTTC

size: .
J: TRBJ1-1
D: .
V: TRBV19
CDR3: CASGQNTEAFF
DNA: TGTGCCAGTGGACAGAACACTGAAGCTTTCTTT

size: .
J: TRBJ2-1
D: TRBD2
V: TRBV19
CDR3: CASSRGGRAVNNEQFF
DNA: TGTGCCAGTAGTAGAGGCGGGAGGGCCGTCAACAATGAGCAGTTCTTC

size: .
J: TRBJ2-1
D: .
V: TRBV2
CDR3: CASSESRQFF
DNA: TGTGCCAGCAGTGAAAGTCGGCAGTTCTTC

size: .
J: TRBJ1-2
D: .
V: TRBV21-1
CDR3: CASSKAWRHRRLANYGYTF
DNA: TGTGCCAGCAGCAAGGCCTGGAGGCACAGACGATTAGCTAACTATGGCTACACCTTC

size: .
J: TRBJ2-7
D: TRBD2
V: TRBV28
CDR3: CASSSSSGILYEQYF
DNA: TGTGCCAGCAGCTCCTCTAGCGGGATCCTCTACGAGCAGTACTTC

size: once
J: TRBJ2-5
D: .
V: TRBV19
CDR3: CASSSTAMKETQYF
DNA: TGTGCCAGTAGTAGTACAGCCATGAAAGAGACCCAGTACTTC

size: .
J: TRBJ1-2
D: .
V: TRBV6-1
CDR3: CASSEVRSNYGYTF
DNA: TGTGCCAGCAGTGAGGTTCGGTCTAACTATGGCTACACCTTC

size: .
J: TRBJ2-2
D: TRBD1
V: TRBV5-5
CDR3: CASSSTGGAGTGELFF
DNA: TGTGCCAGCAGCTCAACAGGGGGCGCCGGCACCGGGGAGCTGTTTTTT

size: .
J: TRBJ1-1
D: .
V: TRBV28
CDR3: CALKGRLNTEAFF
DNA: TGTGCCCTCAAGGGGAGACTGAACACTGAAGCTTTCTTT

size: .
J: TRBJ1-2
D: .
V: TRBV25-1
CDR3: CASSEFRTDYGYTF
DNA: TGTGCCAGCAGTGAATTTAGGACGGACTATGGCTACACCTTC

size: few
J: TRBJ1-2
D: TRBD1
V: TRBV2
CDR3: CASTGQGRYGYTF
DNA: TGTGCCAGCACAGGACAGGGGCGTTATGGCTACACCTTC

size: .
J: TRBJ2-7
D: .
V: TRBV5-8
CDR3: CASSYQTEQYF
DNA: TGTGCCAGCAGCTACCAGACCGAGCAGTACTTC